This TCR beta chain was obtained from a study of T-cell reconstitution after alpha-beta-depleted transplantation in children (dated by TCRdb to about 2016). The study in broad terms: Using TCR repertoire profiling, the study followed T-cell immune reconstitution in a quantitative way in children after TCRalphabeta/CD19-depleted allogeneic hematopoietic cell transplantation.

The table lists this clonotype with many counts. Its antigen specificity is not known. Per-base qualities were not stored, and no clone one base away is much larger. Library construction relied on PCR. Sequencer: Illumina HiSeq 2500. To normalize quantification of the TCRbeta repertoire, the TCR libraries were built with molecular barcoding that relied on unique molecular identifiers. In TCRdb, the public reads were trimmed at Q25 with fastp and aligned with MiXCR, with productive beta chains retained. When rows share a CDR3 protein, they turn into one entry using the most common DNA and genes. This sample lists about 690,000 distinct CDR3 sequences; around 16% were detected once. Approximately 1% of the sample comes from the top ten. For this chain, trimming is 3 bases at the V end and 0 bases at the J end, and the number of junction bases without a gene match is 13. The CDR3 measures 17 amino acids from cysteine to phenylalanine. Of the read, only the CDR3 DNA is kept; its 51 bases are in frame from base 1. CDR1 and CDR2 are read off the germline V gene (reference sequence) as DFQATT and SNEGSKA.

This TCR derives from a human donor who donated a stem cell graft to a child with acute myeloid leukemia. The rearrangement combines TRBV20-1 with TRBJ2-5; TRBD1 aligns with 7 central bases. The sample here was PBMCs from the stem cell graft donor, taken from the stem cell graft. The DNA sequence is TGCAGTGCTAGTGGGGGCCAGGGGGTTTTGTACCAAGAGACCCAGTACTTC. This translates into CSASGGQGVLYQETQYF.